The rows below give T cell receptor beta chains drawn from one sample of a study of CD8+CD57+ T cells in acquired aplastic anemia. TCRdb processed the reads anew with MiXCR; each CDR3 protein has one entry. The table lists roughly 160,000 distinct CDR3 sequences, around 60% of them singletons. Sequences were obtained from sorted CD4+, CD8+, or CD8+CD57+ T cells (not recorded which) from PBMCs. The receptors here all came from a human donor in good health. Each CDR3 is given with its conserved first and last residue. D genes are given only for firm matches. Not all rows give a size; the values are once, few, many and, for expanded clones, a class.

J gene | D gene | V gene | clone size | CDR3 protein | CDR3 DNA
TRBJ2-1 | TRBD2 | TRBV7-9 | - | CASTGLAGGPFMINEQFF | TGTGCCAGCACAGGGCTAGCGGGGGGGCCTTTCATGATCAATGAGCAGTTCTTC
TRBJ2-7 | TRBD2 | TRBV7-9 | - | CASSLEAGRHYEQYF | TGTGCCAGCAGCTTAGAAGCGGGACGCCACTACGAGCAGTACTTC
TRBJ2-7 | - | TRBV9 | - | CASSVEGHDSYEQYF | TGTGCCAGCAGCGTGGAAGGACACGACTCCTACGAGCAGTACTTC
TRBJ2-7 | TRBD2 | TRBV7-3 | - | CASSAGTSADFSYEQYF | TGTGCCAGCAGCGCCGGGACTAGCGCGGATTTTTCCTACGAGCAGTACTTC
TRBJ2-7 | - | TRBV15 | - | CATSRERLSYEQYF | TGTGCCACCAGCAGAGAAAGGCTCTCCTACGAGCAGTACTTC
TRBJ2-5 | - | TRBV20-1 | - | CSAPAPSRGDQYF | TGCAGTGCTCCGGCCCCTTCGAGGGGGGACCAGTACTTC
TRBJ2-5 | - | TRBV12-3/TRBV12-4 | - | CASSRADKETQYF | TGTGCCAGCAGTAGAGCGGACAAAGAGACCCAGTACTTC
TRBJ2-1 | - | TRBV25-1 | - | CASARLVNADNEQFF | TGTGCCAGCGCCCGACTAGTTAATGCCGACAATGAGCAGTTCTTC
TRBJ2-5 | - | TRBV19 | few | CASSAWSRGQETQYF | TGTGCCAGTAGTGCCTGGAGCAGGGGCCAAGAGACCCAGTACTTC
TRBJ2-4 | - | TRBV2 | many | CASSEQGGGPVF | TGTGCCAGCAGTGAACAGGGGGGCGGGCCGGTCTTC
TRBJ2-3 | - | TRBV29-1 | - | CSVSGTNTDTQYF | TGCAGCGTTTCCGGGACCAACACAGATACGCAGTATTTT
TRBJ2-5 | TRBD1 | TRBV7-3 | - | CASSRRGQGLGETQYF | TGTGCCAGCAGTCGGAGGGGACAGGGGTTAGGGGAGACCCAGTACTTC
TRBJ1-1 | - | TRBV10-2 | - | CASSESEGSANTEAFF | TGCGCCAGCAGTGAGTCTGAAGGGTCGGCGAACACTGAAGCTTTCTTT
TRBJ1-1 | - | TRBV24-1 | - | CATSDPLLTARAFF | TGTGCCACCAGTGATCCCCTTCTAACCGCAAGAGCTTTCTTT
TRBJ1-1 | TRBD1 | TRBV5-1 | - | CASSPTDRELAEAFF | TGCGCCAGCAGCCCAACCGACAGGGAGTTGGCTGAAGCTTTCTTT
TRBJ2-2 | - | TRBV7-8 | few | CASSRDHGGGELFF | TGTGCCAGCAGCCGGGACCACGGTGGAGGGGAGCTGTTTTTT
TRBJ2-7 | TRBD2 | TRBV29-1 | - | CSVEQLAGAYEQYF | TGCAGCGTTGAGCAGTTAGCGGGGGCCTACGAGCAGTACTTC
TRBJ2-1 | TRBD1 | TRBV24-1 | - | CATSDTGQARNEQFF | TGTGCCACCAGTGATACGGGACAGGCTAGGAATGAGCAGTTCTTC
TRBJ2-3 | - | TRBV11-1 | - | CASSFGFLSDTQYF | TGTGCCAGCAGCTTCGGTTTCCTCTCGGATACGCAGTATTTT
TRBJ2-7 | - | TRBV20-1 | - | CSARDHEQYF | TGCAGTGCTAGAGATCACGAGCAGTACTTC
TRBJ2-2 | TRBD2 | TRBV20-1 | - | CSAIAGGSTGELFF | TGCAGTGCTATAGCGGGAGGCAGCACCGGGGAGCTGTTTTTT
TRBJ2-1 | - | TRBV20-1 | once | CSAPPGDYNEQFF | TGCAGTGCTCCACCCGGGGACTACAATGAGCAGTTCTTC
TRBJ1-5 | - | TRBV19 | many | CASSMGQEGWLLQPQHF | TGTGCCAGTAGTATGGGTCAGGAAGGGTGGCTTCTCCAGCCCCAGCATTTT
TRBJ1-2 | TRBD1 | TRBV28 | - | CASSWDRNYGYTF | TGTGCCAGCAGTTGGGACAGAAACTATGGCTACACCTTC
TRBJ2-5 | TRBD1 | TRBV24-1 | - | CATSGTDPLETQYF | TGTGCCACCAGCGGGACAGACCCTTTGGAGACCCAGTACTTC
TRBJ2-7 | TRBD2 | TRBV7-2 | - | CASSLGAGVAYEQYF | TGTGCCAGCAGCTTAGGGGCGGGAGTGGCCTACGAGCAGTACTTC
TRBJ2-5 | TRBD2 | TRBV20-1 | - | CSVRDSGGETQYF | TGCAGTGTTAGAGATAGCGGGGGTGAGACCCAGTACTTC
TRBJ1-1 | TRBD1 | TRBV9 | - | CASSHTGDTEAFF | TGTGCCAGCAGCCATACAGGGGACACTGAAGCTTTCTTT
TRBJ1-6 | - | TRBV6-1 | - | CASSEGGWGYNSPLHF | TGTGCCAGCTCCGAGGGGGGATGGGGATATAATTCACCCCTCCACTTT
TRBJ2-5 | - | TRBV20-1 | few | CSAPSGRETQYF | TGCAGTGCTCCTTCAGGGCGGGAGACCCAGTACTTC
TRBJ1-5 | TRBD1 | TRBV15 | - | CATSRGDRGPDQPQHF | TGTGCCACCAGCAGAGGGGACAGGGGGCCGGATCAGCCCCAGCATTTT
TRBJ1-1 | - | TRBV19 | - | CASYRTGGMNTEAFF | TGTGCCAGTTACAGAACGGGGGGCATGAACACTGAAGCTTTCTTT
TRBJ2-7 | - | TRBV5-1 | - | CASAPTNTLSYEQYF | TGCGCCAGCGCTCCGACCAATACCCTCTCCTACGAGCAGTACTTC
TRBJ1-1 | - | TRBV20-1 | many | CSAREWGAEAFF | TGCAGTGCTAGAGAGTGGGGGGCTGAAGCTTTCTTT
TRBJ1-6 | TRBD1 | TRBV4-1 | many | CASSPISTGGRASSYNSPLHF | TGCGCCAGCAGCCCAATATCAACAGGGGGTCGAGCCAGCTCCTATAATTCACCCCTCCACTTT
TRBJ2-3 | TRBD1 | TRBV10-3 | - | CAILGQGSDSLGTDTQYF | TGTGCCATCCTTGGACAGGGAAGTGATAGTCTGGGCACAGATACGCAGTATTTT
TRBJ2-1 | TRBD2 | TRBV7-9 | - | CASSLVAGLAINEQFF | TGTGCCAGCAGCTTAGTAGCTGGACTAGCCATCAATGAGCAGTTCTTC
TRBJ1-1 | - | TRBV10-3 | - | CAISQDNMNTEAFF | TGTGCCATCAGTCAGGACAACATGAACACTGAAGCTTTCTTT
TRBJ2-6 | - | TRBV7-6 | - | CASSLGPGIGCANVLTF | TGTGCCAGCAGCTTAGGCCCGGGCATCGGTTGTGCCAACGTCCTGACTTTC
TRBJ2-7 | TRBD1 | TRBV24-1 | - | CATSAPGQGSEQYF | TGTGCCACCAGTGCCCCGGGACAGGGGAGCGAGCAGTACTTC
TRBJ2-1 | - | TRBV7-2 | few | CASSPFSGSYNEQFF | TGTGCCAGCAGCCCCTTCTCTGGATCCTACAATGAGCAGTTCTTC
TRBJ1-2 | TRBD1 | TRBV5-1 | - | CASSPTGTGAKDYGYTF | TGCGCCAGCAGTCCAACCGGGACAGGGGCGAAAGACTATGGCTACACCTTC
TRBJ1-1 | TRBD1 | TRBV5-5 | - | CASSTGTGGTTEAFF | TGTGCCAGCAGCACCGGGACAGGGGGTACCACTGAAGCTTTCTTT
TRBJ1-2 | - | TRBV12-3/TRBV12-4 | - | CASSPRREYGYTF | TGTGCCAGCAGTCCCAGACGGGAATATGGCTACACCTTC
TRBJ1-2 | - | TRBV20-1 | many | CSAIPPQGLGYTF | TGCAGTGCTATCCCCCCGCAGGGGCTTGGCTACACCTTC
TRBJ2-2 | - | TRBV24-1 | many | CATSVRGGTGELFF | TGTGCCACCTCGGTCAGAGGGGGAACCGGGGAGCTGTTTTTT
TRBJ1-4 | - | TRBV5-4 | - | CASSPWGGRKLFF | TGTGCCAGCAGCCCCTGGGGGGGCAGGAAACTGTTTTTT
TRBJ1-1 | - | TRBV12-3/TRBV12-4 | - | CASSLGGGRGAAAFF | TGTGCCAGCAGTTTAGGAGGTGGACGGGGAGCTGCAGCTTTCTTT
TRBJ1-1 | - | TRBV7-9 | - | CASSSPGATEAFF | TGTGCCAGCAGCTCCCCGGGGGCCACTGAAGCTTTCTTT
TRBJ1-3 | - | TRBV20-1 | - | CSAREGSGNTIYF | TGCAGTGCTAGAGAGGGTTCGGGAAACACCATATATTTT
TRBJ2-1 | - | TRBV7-8 | - | CASSAHNEQFF | TGTGCCAGCAGCGCCCACAATGAGCAGTTCTTC
TRBJ1-1 | - | TRBV7-8 | - | CASSRLGTTNTEAFF | TGTGCCAGCAGCCGCCTAGGGACCACGAACACTGAAGCTTTCTTT
TRBJ1-4 | - | TRBV6-2/TRBV6-3 | - | CASSGQKGLNEKLFF | TGTGCCAGTTCGGGGCAAAAGGGGCTTAATGAAAAACTGTTTTTT
TRBJ2-1 | TRBD2 | TRBV6-4 | - | CASSVAGGRDEQFF | TGTGCCAGCAGTGTAGCGGGAGGGAGGGATGAGCAGTTCTTC